This is a list of T cell receptor beta chains from one sample in a study of T cell responses to AZD1222 COVID-19 vaccine. Here immunoSEQ multiplex PCR was the method, and the copy in TCRdb shows in-frame clones only, minus some. The table includes 100,000 to 150,000 clones, around 87% detected once. Sequencing used peripheral blood, obtained on day 0 of AZD1222 vaccination. All receptors come from an adult in good health. Both conserved end residues are trimmed from each CDR3.

v_gene	j_gene	CDR3aa
TRBV6-5	TRBJ2-6	ASTWSGAGANVLT
TRBV5-6	TRBJ1-2	ASSRPQGNYGYT
TRBV6-5	TRBJ2-2	ASSYRYTGELF
TRBV6-2/TRBV6-3	TRBJ1-1	ASSYYDGGEAF
TRBV25-1	TRBJ2-3	ASSEGTPRGDTQY
TRBV7-2	TRBJ1-5	ASSRGGGGNQPQH
TRBV3-1/TRBV3-2	TRBJ2-3	ASSHALTGGRTDTQY
TRBV11-2	TRBJ1-5	ASSLEGGAQPQH
TRBV7-9	TRBJ1-2	ASSLAYRVGGYT
TRBV6-5	TRBJ2-2	ASSYIAGGTGELF
TRBV9	TRBJ2-1	ASSVEEGVASPLRDEQF
TRBV7-2	TRBJ2-7	ASSLGQAGEQY
TRBV5-1	TRBJ2-1	ASTPGTGLRDEQF
TRBV27	TRBJ1-6	ASSSTTRQITGNSPLH
TRBV11-2	TRBJ2-5	ASSLDTGLETQY
TRBV6-6	TRBJ2-5	ASSYSGGPKETQY
TRBV7-2	TRBJ1-2	ASSLDGTVYGYT
TRBV14	TRBJ1-6	ASSRGLVNSPLH
TRBV5-1	TRBJ2-7	ASSLDPGTSYEQY
TRBV5-5	TRBJ1-6	ASSLELRSYNSPLH
TRBV27	TRBJ1-1	ASSLAGLNTEAF
TRBV11-2	TRBJ2-3	ASSLELSTDTQY
TRBV6-5	TRBJ2-1	ASSYGLLSREQF
TRBV4-3	TRBJ1-2	ASSQEGQVGGYT